This record covers a single T cell receptor beta chain. These data are taken from a study of human versus mouse CDR3 diversity and MHC coevolution. Profiled with immunoSEQ multiplex PCR; TCRdb holds only in-frame clones, not every one. The sample carries roughly 80,000 clones, 80% to 95% recorded once. The TCR sequence derives from a person between 25 and 70 years old in good health. Sample: naive CD4+ T cells from blood. The subset is: CD45RO-negative CD62L-positive naive CD4 T cells.

The CDR3 DNA sequence: TGCGCCAGCACCCAGTCACCGGGACAGGGGAATTCACCCCTCCACTTT. The encoded protein is CASTQSPGQGNSPLHF. The V and J genes are TRBV5-1 and TRBJ1-6, with 10 bases that match TRBD1. V lost 6 bases and J lost 7; bases outside the gene matches: 10. This CDR3 is 16 amino acids long. Germline V CDR1 and CDR2: SGHRS, YFSETQ. Using reference TRBV5-1 and TRBJ1-6 for the parts outside the CDR3, the full variable domain is KAGVTQTPRYLIKTRGQQVTLSCSPISGHRSVSWYQQTPGQGLQFLFEYFSETQRNKGNFPGRFSGRQFSNSRSEMNVSTLELGDSALYLCASTQSPGQGNSPLHFGNGTRLTVT.